This T cell receptor (beta chain) was sequenced for a study of shared clonotypes between healthy human individuals. The table came from immunoSEQ multiplex PCR; TCRdb's copy has only in-frame clones and leaves some out. The sample contains about 1.5 million clones, over 95% of which appear only once. Comment on this clone: The antigen remains unidentified.

Study-wide findings and caveats: Non-shared clonotypes had lower generation probabilities than those shared by all four donors.

The material sequenced was naive CD4+ T cells sorted from blood. The subset was: CD45RA+ positively selected. The sequence was collected from a man aged 25-45 years in good health.

The chain's CDR3 is CASKQSGTGTDEQYF. The CDR3 DNA sequence: TGTGCCAGCAAGCAATCTGGGACAGGGACCGACGAGCAGTACTTC. The chain uses TRBV5-4 and TRBJ2-7, with 9 bases identical to TRBD1. J lost 5 bases, V lost 6 bases, and 12 bases had no gene match. The CDR3 sequence is 15 residues long. Looked up from germline, CDR1 is SGHNT and CDR2 is YYREEE (reference sequence). Filled out from reference TRBV5-4 and TRBJ2-7, the complete variable domain reads ETGVTQSPTHLIKTRGQQVTLRCSSQSGHNTVSWYQQALGQGPQFIFQYYREEENGRGNFPPRFSGLQFPNYSSELNVNALELDDSALYLCASKQSGTGTDEQYFGPGTRLTVT.